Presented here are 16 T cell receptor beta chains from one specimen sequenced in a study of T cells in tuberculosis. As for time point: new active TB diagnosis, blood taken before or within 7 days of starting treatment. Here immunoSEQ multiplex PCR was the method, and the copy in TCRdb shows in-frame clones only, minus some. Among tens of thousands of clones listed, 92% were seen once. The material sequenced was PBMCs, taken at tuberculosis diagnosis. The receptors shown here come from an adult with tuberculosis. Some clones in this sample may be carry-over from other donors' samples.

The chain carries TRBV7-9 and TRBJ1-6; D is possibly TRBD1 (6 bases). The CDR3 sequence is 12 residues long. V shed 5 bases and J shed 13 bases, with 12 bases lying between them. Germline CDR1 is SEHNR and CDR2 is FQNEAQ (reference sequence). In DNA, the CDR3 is TGTGCCAGCAGCCAGACAGGCCCCCCCCTCCACTTT. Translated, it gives CASSQTGPPLHF. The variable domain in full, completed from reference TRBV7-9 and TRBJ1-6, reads DTGVSQNPRHKITKRGQNVTFRCDPISEHNRLYWYRQTLGQGPEFLTYFQNEAQLEKSRLLSDRFSAERPKGSFSTLEIQRTEQGDSAMYLCASSQTGPPLHFGNGTRLTVT.

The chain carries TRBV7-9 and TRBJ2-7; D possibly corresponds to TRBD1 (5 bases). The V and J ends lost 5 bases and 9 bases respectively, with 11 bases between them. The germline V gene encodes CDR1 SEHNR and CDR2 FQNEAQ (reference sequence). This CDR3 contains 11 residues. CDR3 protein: CASSQEQAQYF. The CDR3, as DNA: TGTGCCAGCAGCCAGGAACAGGCGCAGTACTTC.

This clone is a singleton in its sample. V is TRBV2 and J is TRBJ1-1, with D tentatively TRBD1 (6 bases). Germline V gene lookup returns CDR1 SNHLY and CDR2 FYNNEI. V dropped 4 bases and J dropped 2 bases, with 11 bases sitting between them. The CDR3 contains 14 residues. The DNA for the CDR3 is TGTGCCAGCAGTGCAGGGGATACTAACACTGAAGCTTTCTTT. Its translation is CASSAGDTNTEAFF.

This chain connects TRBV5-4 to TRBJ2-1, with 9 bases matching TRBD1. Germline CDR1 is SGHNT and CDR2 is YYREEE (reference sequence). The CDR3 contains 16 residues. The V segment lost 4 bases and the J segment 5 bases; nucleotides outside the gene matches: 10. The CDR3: CASSPTGGARNNEQFF. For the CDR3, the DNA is TGTGCCAGCAGCCCAACAGGGGGCGCCCGGAACAATGAGCAGTTCTTC. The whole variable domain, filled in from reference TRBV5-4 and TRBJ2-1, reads ETGVTQSPTHLIKTRGQQVTLRCSSQSGHNTVSWYQQALGQGPQFIFQYYREEENGRGNFPPRFSGLQFPNYSSELNVNALELDDSALYLCASSPTGGARNNEQFFGPGTRLTVL.

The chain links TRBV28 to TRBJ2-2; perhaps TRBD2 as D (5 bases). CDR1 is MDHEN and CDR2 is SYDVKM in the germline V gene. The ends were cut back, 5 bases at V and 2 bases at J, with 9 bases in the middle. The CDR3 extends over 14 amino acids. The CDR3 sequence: CASSPGGNTGELFF. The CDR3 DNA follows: TGTGCCAGCAGTCCTGGAGGCAACACCGGGGAGCTGTTTTTT. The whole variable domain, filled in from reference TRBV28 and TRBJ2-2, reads DVKVTQSSRYLVKRTGEKVFLECVQDMDHENMFWYRQDPGLGLRLIYFSYDVKMKEKGDIPEGYSVSREKKERFSLILESASTNQTSMYLCASSPGGNTGELFFGEGSRLTVL.

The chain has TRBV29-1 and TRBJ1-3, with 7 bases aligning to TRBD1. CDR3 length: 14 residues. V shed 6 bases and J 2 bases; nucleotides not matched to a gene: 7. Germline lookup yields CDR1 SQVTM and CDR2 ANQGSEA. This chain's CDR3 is CSVGETGTGNTIYF. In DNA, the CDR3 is TGCAGCGTGGGGGAGACAGGGACTGGAAACACCATATATTTT. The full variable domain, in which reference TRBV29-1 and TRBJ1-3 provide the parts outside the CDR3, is SAVISQKPSRDICQRGTSLTIQCQVDSQVTMMFWYRQQPGQSLTLIATANQGSEATYESGFVIDKFPISRPNLTFSTLTVSNMSPEDSSIYLCSVGETGTGNTIYFGEGSWLTVV.

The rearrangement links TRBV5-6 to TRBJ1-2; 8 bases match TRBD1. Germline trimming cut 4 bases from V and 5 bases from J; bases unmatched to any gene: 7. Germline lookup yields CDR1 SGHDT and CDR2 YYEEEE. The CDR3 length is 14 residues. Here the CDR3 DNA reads TGTGCCAGCAGCCCTTGGGACAGGAGATATGGCTACACCTTC. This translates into CASSPWDRRYGYTF.

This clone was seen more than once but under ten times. The CDR3 reads CASSPQVSTGELFF. In nucleotides, the CDR3 is TGTGCCAGCAGCCCCCAGGTGTCGACCGGGGAGCTGTTTTTT. The rearrangement joins TRBV7-7 to TRBJ2-2, with unresolved D. V was shortened by 5 bases and J by 5 bases, with 12 bases between the two germline ends. Per germline, CDR1 SSHAT and CDR2 FNYEAQ (reference sequence). There are 14 residues in the CDR3. The complete variable domain, with remaining parts taken from reference TRBV7-7 and TRBJ2-2, reads GAGVSQSPRYKVTKRGQDVTLRCDPISSHATLYWYQQALGQGPEFLTYFNYEAQPDKSGLPSDRFSAERPEGSISTLTIQRTEQRDSAMYRCASSPQVSTGELFFGEGSRLTVL.

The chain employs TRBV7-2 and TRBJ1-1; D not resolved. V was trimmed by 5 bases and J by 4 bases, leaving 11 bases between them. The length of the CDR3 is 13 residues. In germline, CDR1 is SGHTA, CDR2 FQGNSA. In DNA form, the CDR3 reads TGTGCCAGCAGCCCTGCCCCGGGCACTGAAGCTTTCTTT. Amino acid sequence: CASSPAPGTEAFF.

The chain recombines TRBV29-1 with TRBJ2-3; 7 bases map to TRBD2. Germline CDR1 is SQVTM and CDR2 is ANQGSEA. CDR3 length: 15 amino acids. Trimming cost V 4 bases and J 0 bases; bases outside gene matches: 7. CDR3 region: CSVGGSGLSTDTQYF. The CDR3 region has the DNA TGCAGCGTTGGGGGGTCGGGACTAAGCACAGATACGCAGTATTTT.

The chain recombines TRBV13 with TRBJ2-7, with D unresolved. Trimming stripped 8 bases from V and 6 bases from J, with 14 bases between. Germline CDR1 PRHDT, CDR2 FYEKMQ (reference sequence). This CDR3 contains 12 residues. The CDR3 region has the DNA TGTGCCAGCTCGATACCACCGGGCGAGCAGTACTTC. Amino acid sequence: CASSIPPGEQYF.

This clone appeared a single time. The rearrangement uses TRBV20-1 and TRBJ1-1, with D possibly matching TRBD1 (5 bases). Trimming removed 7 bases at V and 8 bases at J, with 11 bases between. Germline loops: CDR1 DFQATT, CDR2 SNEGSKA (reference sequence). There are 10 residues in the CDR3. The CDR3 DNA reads TGCAGTGGGGAGCGGGGGGAAGCTTTCTTT. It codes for CSGERGEAFF.

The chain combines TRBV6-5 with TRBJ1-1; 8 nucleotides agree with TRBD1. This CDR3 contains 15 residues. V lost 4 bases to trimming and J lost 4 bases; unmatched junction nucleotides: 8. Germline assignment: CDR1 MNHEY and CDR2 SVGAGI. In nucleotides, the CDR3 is TGTGCCAGCAGTTCGGACAGGGAGGTAACCACTGAAGCTTTCTTT. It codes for CASSSDREVTTEAFF.

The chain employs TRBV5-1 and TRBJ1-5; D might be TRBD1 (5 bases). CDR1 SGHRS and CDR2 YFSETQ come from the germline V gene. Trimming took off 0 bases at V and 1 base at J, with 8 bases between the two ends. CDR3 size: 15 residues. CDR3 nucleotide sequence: TGCGCCAGCAGCTTGGGAGACAGCAGCAATCAGCCCCAGCATTTT. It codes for CASSLGDSSNQPQHF.

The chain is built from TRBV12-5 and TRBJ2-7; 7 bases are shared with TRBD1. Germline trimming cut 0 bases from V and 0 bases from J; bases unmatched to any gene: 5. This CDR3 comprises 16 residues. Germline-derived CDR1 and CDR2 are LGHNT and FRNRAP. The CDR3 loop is CASGLVLQGSSYEQYF. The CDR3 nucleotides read TGTGCTAGTGGTTTGGTACTACAGGGGTCCTCCTACGAGCAGTACTTC.

The CDR3 DNA reads as TGCGCCAGCAGCCAAGCGGGCGGCCGAGGGTCTGGGGCCAACGTCCTGACTTTC. Protein sequence: CASSQAGGRGSGANVLTF. J is TRBJ2-6 and V is TRBV4-1, with TRBD2 as a possible D gene (5 bases). The germline V gene encodes CDR1 MGHRA and CDR2 YSYEKL. The CDR3 covers 18 residues. Trimming removed 1 base from V and 1 base from J, with 14 bases in between.